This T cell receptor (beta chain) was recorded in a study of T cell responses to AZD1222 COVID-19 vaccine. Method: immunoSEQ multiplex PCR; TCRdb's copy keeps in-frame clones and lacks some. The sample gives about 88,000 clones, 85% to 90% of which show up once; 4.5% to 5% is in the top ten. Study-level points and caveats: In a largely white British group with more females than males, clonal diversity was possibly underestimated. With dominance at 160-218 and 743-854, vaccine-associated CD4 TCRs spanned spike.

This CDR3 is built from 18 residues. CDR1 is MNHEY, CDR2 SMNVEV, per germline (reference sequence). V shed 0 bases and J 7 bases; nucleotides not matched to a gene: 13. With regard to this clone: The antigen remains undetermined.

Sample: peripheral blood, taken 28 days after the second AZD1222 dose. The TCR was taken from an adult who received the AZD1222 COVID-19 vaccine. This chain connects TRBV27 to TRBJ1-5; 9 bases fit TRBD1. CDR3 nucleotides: TGTGCCAGCAGTTTATCCGGGACAGGGTTTGCAGTAGGGCAGCCCCAGCATTTT. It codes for CASSLSGTGFAVGQPQHF.